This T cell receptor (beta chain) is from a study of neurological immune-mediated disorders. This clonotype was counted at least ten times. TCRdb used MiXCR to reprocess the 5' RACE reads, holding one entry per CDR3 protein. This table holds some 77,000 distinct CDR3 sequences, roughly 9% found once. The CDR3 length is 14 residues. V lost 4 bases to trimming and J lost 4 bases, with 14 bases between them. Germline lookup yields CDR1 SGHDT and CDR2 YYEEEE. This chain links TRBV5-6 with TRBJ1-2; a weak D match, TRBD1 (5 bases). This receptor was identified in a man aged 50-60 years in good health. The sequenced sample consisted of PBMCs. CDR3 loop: CASSPFGGGYGYTF. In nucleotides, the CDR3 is TGTGCCAGCAGCCCCTTCGGTGGGGGCTATGGCTACACCTTC.